This T cell receptor beta chain appears in the sequencing data of a study of T-cell memory formation after mild COVID-19. The study, taken as a whole, reports: Whereas later expanders leaned CD4+, clones contracting day 15 to 85 showed a balanced CD4/CD8 makeup.

This clonotype has at least ten counts. The antigen is not known. MiXCR was run by TCRdb on the 5' RACE reads, yielding one entry per CDR3 protein. The sample includes 25,000 to 35,000 distinct CDR3 sequences, about 8% of them seen just once. Sequenced material: PBMCs or a T cell subset sorted from them (not recorded which). This TCR was recovered from an adult woman who had mild COVID-19 (a few samples of this study predate the infection). Cell type and time point are not known.

The CDR3: CASSQGTGVYEQYF. In nucleotides, the CDR3 is TGCGCCAGCAGCCAAGGGACAGGGGTTTACGAGCAGTACTTC. The V and J genes are TRBV4-1 and TRBJ2-7; 9 bases are a match to TRBD1. Trimming removed 1 base from V and 4 bases from J; junction bases left unmatched: 2. Germline CDR1 reads MGHRA; CDR2 reads YSYEKL. The CDR3 runs 14 residues.